These 30 T cell receptor beta chains originate from one sample sequenced in a study of cytomegalovirus exposure and HLA in healthy donors. PCR amplification relied on 60 Vbeta primers (plus 13 Jbeta primers). This table comes from immunoSEQ multiplex PCR, and its TCRdb copy is limited to in-frame clones, with some not included. The repertoire has approximately 160,000 clones, 80% to 90% of them found once; the top ten carry 4.8%. Sequencing was performed on PBMCs. These TCRs come from a girl under 18 in good health and CMV-seropositive.

This rearrangement joins TRBV7-9 to TRBJ2-3; 7 positions match TRBD1. With 5 bases clipped from V and 9 bases from J, the junction kept 11 bases outside the gene matches. The CDR3 consists of 14 residues. The germline V gene has CDR1 SEHNR and CDR2 FQNEAQ (reference sequence). The CDR3: CASSLESTGNTQYF. CDR3 nucleotide sequence: TGTGCCAGCAGCCTCGAGTCGACAGGGAACACGCAGTATTTT.

The chain joins TRBV28 to TRBJ1-2; a possible D gene is TRBD1 (5 bases). The CDR3 sequence is 16 residues long. The V and J ends lost 1 base and 8 bases respectively, with 20 bases between them. In germline, CDR1 is MDHEN, CDR2 SYDVKM. CDR3 loop: CASSLYGTPEGRGYTF. Written as DNA, the CDR3 is TGTGCCAGCAGTTTATATGGGACTCCGGAGGGTCGGGGCTACACCTTC.

This chain links TRBV7-3 with TRBJ2-7, with a tentative D call TRBD1 (5 bases). Trimming left V 5 bases short and J 1 base short, with 9 bases between. Germline V gives CDR1 SGHTA, CDR2 FQGTGA. There are 13 residues in the CDR3. CDR3 nucleotide sequence: TGTGCCAGCAGCCCTGACAGTTCCTACGAGCAGTACTTC. This sequence encodes CASSPDSSYEQYF.

Of note for this clone: The sample has other DNA sequences that encode this CDR3 too. The chain links TRBV9 to TRBJ1-1; TRBD1 aligns across 9 bases. Unmatched junction bases numbered 3, after V lost 2 bases and J lost 4 bases. The CDR3 contains 14 residues. Germline V gene data show CDR1 as SGDLS and CDR2 as YYNGEE. In nucleotides, the CDR3 is TGTGCCAGCAGCGTGGGACAGGGTGGCACTGAAGCTTTCTTT. Translation: CASSVGQGGTEAFF.

A word on this clone: At one boundary the junction diverges from the germline segment, which might be a read error. J is TRBJ2-6 and V is TRBV7-9, with 7 bases that match TRBD2. This CDR3 is built from 18 residues. The germline gives CDR1 SEHNR, CDR2 FQNEAQ (reference sequence). CDR3 in amino acids: CSSLGRAEGLGGANVLTF. CDR3 bases: TGTTCCAGCTTAGGGAGGGCGGAGGGACTTGGTGGGGCCAACGTCCTGACTTTC.

V gene TRBV2 combines with J gene TRBJ1-2, with D tentatively TRBD1 (5 bases). The V end was cut by 6 bases, the J end by 2 bases, with 16 bases between. CDR3 size: 15 residues. Germline CDR1 is SNHLY and CDR2 is FYNNEI. In DNA, the CDR3 is TGTGCCAGCAGGGAGGGGACTTCCCCCAACTATGGCTACACCTTC. Its protein product is CASREGTSPNYGYTF.

Turning to this clone: The sample carries other DNA sequences with the same CDR3. The chain joins TRBV5-1 to TRBJ1-5; D ambiguous. The CDR3 extends over 14 amino acids. Germline V gives CDR1 SGHRS, CDR2 YFSETQ. Trimming cost V 0 bases and J 2 bases, with 6 bases left between them. CDR3 protein: CASSLGGGNQPQHF. In DNA, the CDR3 is TGCGCCAGCAGCTTGGGAGGAGGCAATCAGCCCCAGCATTTT.

About this clone: A junction end diverges from the germline sequence, so it may reflect a read error. The chain carries TRBV7-9 and TRBJ2-7; 13 positions match TRBD2. The germline CDR1 and CDR2 sequences are SEHNR and FQNEAQ (reference sequence). CDR3 size: 18 residues. The chain's CDR3 is CSSSPSGLAGNPAYEQYF. In nucleotides, the CDR3 is TGTTCCAGCAGCCCCTCGGGACTAGCGGGGAACCCCGCCTACGAGCAGTACTTC. Full variable domain (outside the CDR3, taken from reference TRBV7-9 and TRBJ2-7): DTGVSQNPRHKITKRGQNVTFRCDPISEHNRLYWYRQTLGQGPEFLTYFQNEAQLEKSRLLSDRFSAERPKGSFSTLEIQRTEQGDSAMYLCSSSPSGLAGNPAYEQYFGPGTRLTVT.

The chain links TRBV6-6 to TRBJ1-6, with D uncertain. V lost 2 bases to trimming and J lost 8 bases, with 13 bases between them. The CDR3 consists of 15 residues. Per germline, CDR1 MNHNY and CDR2 SVGAGI (reference sequence). CDR3 region: CASSYLVQAHSPLHF. CDR3 in DNA: TGTGCCAGCAGTTACCTTGTCCAGGCCCATTCACCCCTCCACTTT.

This chain uses TRBV6-5 with TRBJ1-2; TRBD1 is a possible D gene (6 bases). Germline loops: CDR1 MNHEY, CDR2 SVGAGI. V dropped 8 bases and J dropped 6 bases, with 19 bases sitting between them. The CDR3 is 14 residues long. The CDR3 DNA follows: TGTGCCAGCCTAGACAGGCGATTGACCCATGGCTACACCTTC. As protein: CASLDRRLTHGYTF.

This rearrangement joins TRBV27 to TRBJ1-1; D is unresolved. The CDR3 contains 12 residues. V was shortened by 8 bases and J by 5 bases, with 12 bases between the two germline ends. Germline V gene lookup returns CDR1 MNHEY and CDR2 SMNVEV (reference sequence). The CDR3 DNA sequence: TGTGCCAGCTCTAGGTCTGGGACTGAAGCTTTCTTT. Its translation is CASSRSGTEAFF.

The rearrangement links TRBV7-2 to TRBJ2-7; possible D gene TRBD2, 5 bases. Germline lookup yields CDR1 SGHTA and CDR2 FQGNSA. The CDR3 has 16 residues. V lost 1 base and J 0 bases, leaving 13 bases between the germline ends. The CDR3 sequence: CASSLGASIRSYEQYF. The CDR3 nucleotides are TGTGCCAGCAGCTTAGGGGCTAGCATCCGCTCCTACGAGCAGTACTTC.

The genes are TRBV19 and TRBJ2-7, with D maybe TRBD1 (6 bases). The germline V gene has CDR1 LNHDA and CDR2 SQIVND (reference sequence). V lost 4 bases and J lost 5, with 18 bases in between. This CDR3 has 15 residues. For the CDR3, the DNA is TGTGCCAGTAGTAGTGAACAGGGCCCGCTTCACGAGCAGTACTTC. It encodes CASSSEQGPLHEQYF. The entire variable domain, with the rest obtained from reference TRBV19 and TRBJ2-7, is as follows: DGGITQSPKYLFRKEGQNVTLSCEQNLNHDAMYWYRQDPGQGLRLIYYSQIVNDFQKGDIAEGYSVSREKKESFPLTVTSAQKNPTAFYLCASSSEQGPLHEQYFGPGTRLTVT.

This chain connects TRBV5-6 to TRBJ1-1; D is possibly TRBD1 (5 bases). Germline V gene sequence: CDR1 SGHDT, CDR2 YYEEEE. This CDR3 has 15 amino acids. The V end was cut by 4 bases, the J end by 3 bases, with 16 bases between. CDR3 protein: CASSAGITMDTEAFF. CDR3 bases: TGTGCCAGCAGCGCAGGGATAACAATGGACACTGAAGCTTTCTTT.

The J gene is TRBJ2-1, the V gene TRBV19; 11 nucleotides align to TRBD2. The CDR3 contains 14 residues. V was clipped by 7 bases and J by 5 bases; unmatched bases: 4. In germline, CDR1 is LNHDA, CDR2 SQIVND (reference sequence). CDR3 DNA: TGTGCCAGTACCCGACTAGCGGGGCACAATGAGCAGTTCTTC. Protein sequence: CASTRLAGHNEQFF.

The V call is TRBV5-1, the J call TRBJ2-5; TRBD2 is a possible D gene (6 bases). CDR3 length: 15 residues. Per the germline V gene, CDR1 is SGHRS and CDR2 is YFSETQ. Trimming stripped 2 bases from V and 4 bases from J, with 15 bases between. As DNA, the CDR3 is TGCGCCAGCAGCTTTATGTCGGGGGTGGGAGAGACCCAGTACTTC. This translates into CASSFMSGVGETQYF.

As regards this clone: At one end, the junction sequence differs from germline, possibly due to a read error. This chain joins TRBV7-3 and TRBJ2-7; TRBD2 aligns across 15 bases. Germline V gene lookup returns CDR1 SGHTA and CDR2 FQGTGA. CDR3 length equals 16 residues. The CDR3: CASSLTLGTSGGPAAF. For the CDR3, the DNA is TGTGCCAGCAGCTTAACTCTAGGGACTAGCGGGGGGCCGGCTGCCTTC.

The chain links TRBV6-1 to TRBJ1-3, with D unresolved. This CDR3 has 16 residues. Germline V gene data show CDR1 as MNHNS and CDR2 as SASEGT. Trimming stripped 0 bases from V and 0 bases from J, with 9 bases between. The CDR3 DNA sequence: TGTGCCAGCAGTGAAGCTGTCATTAGCTCTGGAAACACCATATATTTT. Amino acids: CASSEAVISSGNTIYF.

The chain uses TRBV9 and TRBJ1-2; 7 bases match TRBD1. V lost 3 bases, J lost 5 bases, and 1 base stayed unmatched. This CDR3 region has 12 residues. Germline lookup yields CDR1 SGDLS and CDR2 YYNGEE. CDR3 nucleotides: TGTGCCAGCAGCGGGACAGGATATGGCTACACCTTC. This sequence encodes CASSGTGYGYTF.

J is TRBJ1-1 and V is TRBV19; the match to TRBD1 covers 8 bases. Trimming removed 5 bases from V and 10 bases from J; junction bases left unmatched: 24. CDR1 is LNHDA and CDR2 is SQIVND in the germline V gene (reference sequence). This CDR3 contains 18 residues. CDR3 sequence: CASSSSARTGTLNFAAFF. The DNA for the CDR3 is TGTGCCAGTAGTTCGTCGGCTCGGACAGGGACGTTGAATTTCGCAGCTTTCTTT.

This sequence joins TRBV15 and TRBJ1-2; D may be TRBD1 (6 bases). Trimming removed 1 base from V and 8 bases from J, with 14 bases in between. CDR3 length: 14 amino acids. CDR1 is LNHNV and CDR2 is YYDKDF in the germline V gene (reference sequence). The CDR3 is CATSRGGTLKGYTF. CDR3 coding DNA: TGTGCCACCAGCAGAGGAGGGACACTTAAGGGCTACACCTTC.

This chain uses TRBV5-1 with TRBJ1-3; D is ambiguous. Trimming left V 1 base short and J 0 bases short, with 8 bases between. This CDR3 comprises 15 residues. CDR1 and CDR2 from the germline V gene are SGHRS and YFSETQ. Here the CDR3 reads CASSLRAGSGNTIYF. The CDR3 coding sequence is TGCGCCAGCAGCTTGAGGGCGGGCTCTGGAAACACCATATATTTT.

This clone was found once. The V and J genes are TRBV2 and TRBJ1-2; D ambiguous. The germline gives CDR1 SNHLY, CDR2 FYNNEI. V gave up 8 bases and J gave up 4 bases, with 8 bases separating them. This CDR3 contains 11 residues. In DNA form, the CDR3 reads TGTGCCAGCGGAGTACTCTATGGCTACACCTTC. Its protein product is CASGVLYGYTF.

The chain carries TRBV9 and TRBJ2-1; 10 bases are shared with TRBD2. There are 15 residues in the CDR3. V was clipped by 0 bases and J by 3 bases; unmatched bases: 0. Germline V CDR1 and CDR2: SGDLS, YYNGEE. CDR3 region: CASSVASGGYNEQFF. Written as DNA, the CDR3 is TGTGCCAGCAGCGTAGCTAGCGGGGGCTACAATGAGCAGTTCTTC.

The genes are TRBV6-4 and TRBJ1-2; no clear D gene. Germline-derived CDR1 and CDR2 are MRHNA and SNTAGT. Trimming left V 2 bases short and J 3 bases short, with 13 bases between. This CDR3 has 15 amino acids. CDR3 DNA: TGTGCCAGCAGTGACCAGACACTTGAAGACTATGGCTACACCTTC. This encodes CASSDQTLEDYGYTF.

V is TRBV12-5 and J is TRBJ1-1, with D maybe TRBD1 (5 bases). The CDR3 is 18 amino acids. V lost 0 bases and J 5 bases, leaving 22 bases between the germline ends. In germline, CDR1 is LGHNT, CDR2 FRNRAP. CDR3 protein: CASGLVRTGDLVSTEAFF. CDR3 nucleotide sequence: TGTGCTAGTGGTTTGGTGAGAACAGGAGACTTAGTGAGTACTGAAGCTTTCTTT.

This clone was seen a few times. The chain recombines TRBV5-1 with TRBJ1-1, with D perhaps matching TRBD1 (5 bases). The V gene lost 8 bases and the J gene lost 4 bases, with 15 bases spanning the gap. The CDR3 extends over 13 amino acids. Per germline, CDR1 SGHRS and CDR2 YFSETQ. CDR3 protein: CASTQGPGTEAFF. CDR3 in DNA: TGCGCCAGTACCCAGGGCCCTGGCACTGAAGCTTTCTTT. The full variable domain, in which reference TRBV5-1 and TRBJ1-1 provide the parts outside the CDR3, is KAGVTQTPRYLIKTRGQQVTLSCSPISGHRSVSWYQQTPGQGLQFLFEYFSETQRNKGNFPGRFSGRQFSNSRSEMNVSTLELGDSALYLCASTQGPGTEAFFGQGTRLTVV.

The CDR3 protein is CASSFQAETQYF. The CDR3 nucleotides read TGTGCCAGCAGTTTTCAAGCAGAGACCCAGTACTTC. This chain connects TRBV28 to TRBJ2-5; no definite D call. The CDR3 covers 12 residues. Germline CDR1 is MDHEN and CDR2 is SYDVKM. The V end lost 3 bases, the J end lost 4 bases, and 6 bases lay between the germline ends. Full variable domain (missing parts from reference TRBV28 and TRBJ2-5): DVKVTQSSRYLVKRTGEKVFLECVQDMDHENMFWYRQDPGLGLRLIYFSYDVKMKEKGDIPEGYSVSREKKERFSLILESASTNQTSMYLCASSFQAETQYFGPGTRLLVL.

This clone has only one observation. The chain links TRBV6-1 to TRBJ1-5; TRBD1 matches 8 bases. The germline V gene encodes CDR1 MNHNS and CDR2 SASEGT. V gave up 5 bases and J gave up 3 bases; unmatched junction bases: 6. This CDR3 contains 15 residues. The CDR3 sequence is CASSFGTGFNQPQHF. DNA for the CDR3: TGTGCCAGCAGTTTCGGGACAGGTTTCAATCAGCCCCAGCATTTT.

The rearrangement joins TRBV6-5 to TRBJ2-6, with 8 positions matching TRBD1. The CDR3 is 16 amino acids. Trimming took 4 bases from V and 1 from J; bases not matched to a gene: 3. CDR1 MNHEY and CDR2 SVGAGI come from the germline V gene. CDR3 nucleotide sequence: TGTGCCAGCAGTTCGAGGACAGGGTCTGGGGCCAACGTCCTGACTTTC. Translated, it gives CASSSRTGSGANVLTF.